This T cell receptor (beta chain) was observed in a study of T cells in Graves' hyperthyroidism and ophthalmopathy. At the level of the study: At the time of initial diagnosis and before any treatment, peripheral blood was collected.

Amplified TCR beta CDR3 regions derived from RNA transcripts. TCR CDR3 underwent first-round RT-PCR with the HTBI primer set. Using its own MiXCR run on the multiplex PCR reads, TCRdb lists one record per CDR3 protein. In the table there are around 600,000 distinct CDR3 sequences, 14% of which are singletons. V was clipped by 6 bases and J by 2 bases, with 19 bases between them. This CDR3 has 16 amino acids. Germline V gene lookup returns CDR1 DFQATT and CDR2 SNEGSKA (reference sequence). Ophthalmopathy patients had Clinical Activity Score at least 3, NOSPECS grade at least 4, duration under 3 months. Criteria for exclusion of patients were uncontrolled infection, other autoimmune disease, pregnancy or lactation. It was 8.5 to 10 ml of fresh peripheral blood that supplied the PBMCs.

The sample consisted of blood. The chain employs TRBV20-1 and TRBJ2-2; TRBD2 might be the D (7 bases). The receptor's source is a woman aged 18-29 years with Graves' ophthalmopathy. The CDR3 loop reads CSAPEGGARNTGELFF. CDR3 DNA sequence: TGCAGTGCCCCGGAGGGGGGGGCTAGAAACACCGGGGAGCTGTTTTTT.